The present T cell receptor beta chain was sequenced within a study of blood T cell repertoires in COVID-19. TCRdb's copy holds only in-frame clones and misses some; the assay was immunoSEQ multiplex PCR. The repertoire holds 310,000 or so clones, with around nine tenths as singletons. Sequencing input: PBMCs or T cells enriched from blood (not recorded which). The receptor's source is a woman aged 40 to 50 who had recovered from COVID-19.

CDR3 sequence (DNA): TGTGCCTGGAGTGCCGGGCGGGGGACAGGGGGGAATGAAAAACTGTTTTTT. The encoded protein is CAWSAGRGTGGNEKLFF. This sequence joins TRBV30 and TRBJ1-4, with TRBD1 identical over 11 bases. J lost 5 bases, V lost 1 base, and 9 bases had no gene match. The CDR3 extends over 17 amino acids. Germline V gives CDR1 GTSNPN, CDR2 SVGIG (reference sequence).